The 5 T cell receptor beta chains below all came from one sample that was sequenced in a study of blood T cell dynamics during melanoma immunotherapy. Assay used: immunoSEQ multiplex PCR; TCRdb lists only in-frame clones, some missing. Among about 6,300 clones, about nine tenths were seen once, and the ten largest hold around 12%. Specified time point: pre-treatment baseline. The material was cell-free DNA from blood, obtained from a patient treated with checkpoint blockade. The receptor set was obtained from a human donor with melanoma.

The chain recombines TRBV6-1 with TRBJ1-2; 7 bases are a match to TRBD1. The V gene end was trimmed by 1 base and the J gene end by 2 bases; junction bases not matched to a gene: 10. Germline V gives CDR1 MNHNS, CDR2 SASEGT. The CDR3 consists of 17 residues. CDR3 in amino acids: CASSEEAIPTGNYGYTF. CDR3 bases: TGTGCCAGCAGTGAAGAAGCCATCCCGACAGGGAACTATGGCTACACCTTC.

The chain carries TRBV7-9 and TRBJ1-5, with D maybe TRBD1 (5 bases). Deletions cut 5 bases from V and 2 bases from J, with 16 bases between. Germline V gene lookup returns CDR1 SEHNR and CDR2 FQNEAQ (reference sequence). The CDR3 loop spans 16 amino acids. The CDR3 bases are TGTGCCAGCAGCCTGGGGGAGGGGCTAGGCAATCAGCCCCAGCATTTT. Translation: CASSLGEGLGNQPQHF.

The genes are TRBV2 and TRBJ1-5, with D possibly matching TRBD1 (5 bases). V lost 2 bases and J 1 base, leaving 9 bases between the germline ends. The CDR3 is 15 residues long. The germline V gene encodes CDR1 SNHLY and CDR2 FYNNEI. CDR3 nucleotide sequence: TGTGCCAGCAGTGAACAGGGTATGAGCAATCAGCCCCAGCATTTT. It is translated as CASSEQGMSNQPQHF.

Only one count was recorded for this clone. The rearrangement links TRBV5-1 to TRBJ1-2, with D uncertain. The CDR3 extends over 13 amino acids. CDR1 and CDR2 (germline): SGHRS, YFSETQ. The V and J ends lost 0 bases and 5 bases respectively, with 8 bases between them. The CDR3 nucleotides are TGCGCCAGCAGCTTGGACACTCCTTATGGCTACACCTTC. Encoded protein: CASSLDTPYGYTF.

The chain uses TRBV10-3 and TRBJ2-1, with 16 nucleotides matching TRBD2. The trim removed 6 bases at V and 9 bases at J, leaving 5 bases unmatched. The CDR3 is 15 residues long. Germline V CDR1 and CDR2: ENHRY, SYGVKD. The CDR3, as DNA: TGTGCCATCAGGGGGACTAGCGGGAGGGCCGCTGAGCAGTTCTTC. It specifies CAIRGTSGRAAEQFF.